This T cell receptor beta chain was profiled in a study of blood T cell repertoires in COVID-19. The assay was immunoSEQ multiplex PCR, and TCRdb's table has in-frame clones only and misses some. The table records tens of thousands of clones, over 75% of them present only once. A single count supports this clone. Germline V gives CDR1 SNHLY, CDR2 FYNNEI. The junction had 9 bases not matched to a gene; V was cut back by 10 bases and J by 6 bases. The CDR3 sequence is 13 residues long. Sequenced sample: peripheral blood. The V call is TRBV2, the J call TRBJ2-5, with 9 bases identical to TRBD2. The clonotype originates from a human donor in a cohort sampled during active COVID-19. CDR3 in amino acids: CATSGTSFQTQYF. The CDR3 DNA sequence: TGTGCCACCTCCGGGACTAGCTTTCAGACCCAGTACTTC.